These T cell receptor beta chains were read from a single sample in a study of cytomegalovirus exposure and HLA in healthy donors. TCRdb keeps only in-frame clones here, not all; method: immunoSEQ multiplex PCR. The table shows under 200,000 clones, with roughly 95% occurring only once. The specimen sequenced was PBMCs. The receptors were gathered from a woman between 18 and 30 years old in good health and CMV-seronegative. CDR3s include the opening cysteine and the closing phenylalanine or tryptophan. The D gene is left open where the match is weak. Clone size, where shown, is once, few, many, or a class for clones that have expanded.

d_call,j_call,v_call,clone_size,cdr3_aa,cdr3_nt
-,TRBJ1-1,TRBV29-1,-,CSAWARNTEAFF,TGCAGCGCCTGGGCACGGAACACTGAAGCTTTCTTT
-,TRBJ1-5,TRBV6-6,-,CASSPAGSQPQHF,TGTGCCAGCAGCCCGGCAGGATCTCAGCCCCAGCATTTT
TRBD1,TRBJ1-6,TRBV4-3,-,CASSQEYRGSYNSPLHF,TGCGCCAGCAGCCAAGAGTACAGGGGCTCCTATAATTCACCCCTCCACTTT
-,TRBJ2-7,TRBV10-2,-,CASWGGQRASYEQYF,TGCGCCAGCTGGGGCGGACAGAGGGCATCCTACGAGCAGTACTTC
-,TRBJ1-4,TRBV7-9,-,CASTQTGEKLFF,TGTGCCAGCACCCAGACAGGAGAAAAACTGTTTTTT
TRBD2,TRBJ2-7,TRBV2,-,CASRTGAGLAYEQYF,TGTGCCAGCCGTACGGGCGCTGGACTAGCCTACGAGCAGTACTTC
TRBD2,TRBJ2-5,TRBV7-7,-,CASSLGAGGPRETQYF,TGTGCTAGCAGCTTAGGAGCGGGGGGGCCTCGAGAGACCCAGTACTTC
TRBD2,TRBJ2-7,TRBV6-8,-,CASSYLPGGEGYEQYF,TGTGCCAGCAGTTACCTGCCCGGGGGGGAGGGATACGAGCAGTACTTC
TRBD1,TRBJ1-2,TRBV5-1,-,CASSPGQGYGYTF,TGCGCCAGCAGCCCGGGACAGGGCTATGGCTACACCTTC
TRBD1,TRBJ1-5,TRBV2,-,CASSEATGGRNQPQHF,TGTGCCAGCAGTGAAGCCACAGGGGGCCGTAATCAGCCCCAGCATTTT
TRBD1,TRBJ2-5,TRBV7-9,-,CASSPTGGGTQYF,TGTGCCAGCAGCCCGACAGGGGGGGGGACCCAGTACTTC
-,TRBJ1-6,TRBV7-2,-,CASGSGQRVGNSPLHF,TGTGCCAGCGGCTCCGGACAGAGGGTTGGGAATTCACCCCTCCACTTT
-,TRBJ2-2,TRBV7-3,-,CASSSGTGYTGELFF,TGTGCCAGCAGCTCCGGCACAGGGTACACCGGGGAGCTGTTTTTT
-,TRBJ2-7,TRBV29-1,-,CSAGQSSYEQYF,TGCAGCGCAGGACAAAGCTCCTACGAGCAGTACTTC
-,TRBJ1-2,TRBV6-4,-,CASSDLQGGRVAYTF,TGTGCCAGCAGTGACCTACAGGGCGGCAGGGTGGCCTACACCTTC
TRBD2,TRBJ2-5,TRBV30,-,CACQTSGASGYQETQYF,TGTGCCTGCCAGACTAGCGGGGCGTCGGGGTACCAAGAGACCCAGTACTTC
TRBD1,TRBJ2-7,TRBV25-1,-,CANMTRQGHEQYF,TGTGCCAACATGACGCGACAGGGCCACGAGCAGTACTTC
TRBD2,TRBJ2-2,TRBV27,once,CASRQTSGGTGELFF,TGTGCCAGCAGGCAGACTAGCGGGGGCACCGGGGAGCTGTTTTTT
-,TRBJ1-4,TRBV6-5,-,CASSYRGGATNEKLFF,TGTGCCAGCAGTTACAGGGGAGGTGCAACTAATGAAAAACTGTTTTTT
-,TRBJ2-7,TRBV4-1,-,CASSPDSSYEQYF,TGCGCCAGCAGCCCGGACAGCTCCTACGAGCAGTACTTC
-,TRBJ2-5,TRBV6-5,-,CASSYSRQVEETQYF,TGTGCCAGCAGTTACTCCCGACAGGTAGAAGAGACCCAGTACTTC
-,TRBJ2-3,TRBV29-1,-,CSVDEGGTDTQYF,TGCAGCGTTGATGAGGGGGGCACAGATACGCAGTATTTT
-,TRBJ2-3,TRBV6-7,-,CASSTRPSSTQYF,TGTGCCAGCAGTACACGACCTAGCTCTACGCAGTATTTT
TRBD2,TRBJ2-1,TRBV25-1,once,CASSNSGGAGNEQFF,TGTGCCAGCAGTAATAGCGGGGGGGCCGGCAATGAGCAGTTCTTC
TRBD2,TRBJ2-7,TRBV9,-,CASSVSGTSGGSSYEQYF,TGTGCCAGCAGCGTCTCCGGGACTAGCGGGGGTTCCTCCTACGAGCAGTACTTC
-,TRBJ1-1,TRBV7-2,-,CASSLHRETEAFF,TGTGCCAGCAGCCTCCACAGGGAAACTGAAGCTTTCTTT
TRBD2,TRBJ2-3,TRBV15,-,CATSRGFTGTSAGTDTQYF,TGTGCCACCAGCAGAGGCTTCACCGGGACTAGCGCTGGCACAGATACGCAGTATTTT
TRBD1,TRBJ1-1,TRBV15,-,CATSRDWGQGGTEAFF,TGTGCCACCAGCAGAGACTGGGGACAGGGGGGCACTGAAGCTTTCTTT
TRBD1,TRBJ1-2,TRBV7-8,-,CASSPPGQGLGYTF,TGTGCCAGCAGCCCCCCGGGACAGGGGTTGGGCTACACCTTC
TRBD1,TRBJ2-1,TRBV6-5,-,CASSYLGTADNEQFF,TGTGCCAGCAGTTACCTGGGGACAGCCGACAATGAGCAGTTCTTC
-,TRBJ1-6,TRBV9,-,CASSVAGSYNSPLHF,TGTGCCAGCAGCGTAGCGGGGTCTTATAATTCACCCCTCCACTTT
TRBD2,TRBJ2-3,TRBV4-3,-,CASAGVGADTQYF,TGCGCCTCCGCGGGGGTGGGGGCAGATACGCAGTATTTT
-,TRBJ2-7,TRBV18,-,CASSPPSSYEQYF,TGTGCCAGCTCCCCCCCGAGCTCCTACGAGCAGTACTTC
-,TRBJ2-7,TRBV11-2,-,CASSLGGGTYEQYF,TGTGCCAGCAGCTTGGGGGGAGGCACCTACGAGCAGTACTTC
TRBD1,TRBJ1-6,TRBV29-1,few,CSVDVGGQILHF,TGCAGCGTTGATGTAGGGGGACAGATACTCCACTTT
TRBD1,TRBJ2-1,TRBV4-1,-,CASSQGSGTGRNEQFF,TGCGCCAGCAGCCAAGGTAGTGGGACAGGGCGGAATGAGCAGTTCTTC
-,TRBJ2-5,TRBV7-7,-,CASSIKGGTSETQYF,TGTGCTAGCAGCATCAAGGGGGGGACATCGGAGACCCAGTACTTC
-,TRBJ2-1,TRBV5-5,-,CASRFGHSSYNEQFF,TGTGCCAGCAGGTTTGGACACAGCTCCTACAATGAGCAGTTCTTC
-,TRBJ2-2,TRBV9,-,CASSVPGTGELFF,TGTGCCAGCAGCGTTCCCGGGACCGGGGAGCTGTTTTTT
TRBD2,TRBJ2-1,TRBV18,-,CASSPPRLADYNEQFF,TGTGCCAGCTCACCACCGAGACTAGCGGATTACAATGAGCAGTTCTTC
TRBD1,TRBJ1-3,TRBV15,once,CATSRDMTGRGNTIYF,TGTGCCACCAGCAGAGATATGACAGGGAGAGGAAACACCATATATTTT
-,TRBJ1-1,TRBV6-1,once,CASSEALLGNTEAFF,TGTGCCAGCAGTGAAGCGCTTCTCGGGAACACTGAAGCTTTCTTT
TRBD1,TRBJ2-2,TRBV4-3,many,CASSSTGKAAGELFF,TGCGCCAGCAGCTCGACAGGGAAGGCCGCCGGGGAGCTGTTTTTT
TRBD2,TRBJ2-7,TRBV7-9,-,CASSLIGGGPSYEQYF,TGTGCCAGCAGCTTAATCGGCGGGGGGCCCTCCTACGAGCAGTACTTC
TRBD1,TRBJ2-5,TRBV4-2,-,CASSQDVGRGSQETQYF,TGTGCCAGCAGCCAAGACGTGGGCAGGGGGTCACAAGAGACCCAGTACTTC
TRBD1,TRBJ2-2,TRBV11-2,-,CASRDRVNTGELFF,TGTGCCAGCAGGGACAGGGTGAACACCGGGGAGCTGTTTTTT
TRBD1,TRBJ1-5,TRBV7-8,-,CASSLEGAGNQPQHF,TGTGCCAGCAGCTTAGAGGGGGCTGGCAATCAGCCCCAGCATTTT
-,TRBJ2-2,TRBV5-4,-,CASSTRGLRTGELFF,TGTGCCAGCAGCACCAGGGGCCTACGGACCGGGGAGCTGTTTTTT
-,TRBJ1-2,TRBV5-1,-,CASSLEEGPLYTF,TGCGCCAGCAGCTTGGAGGAGGGCCCCCTCTACACCTTC
TRBD2,TRBJ2-2,TRBV27,-,CASSFSLAGVPTGELFF,TGTGCCAGCAGTTTCTCCCTAGCGGGGGTACCCACCGGGGAGCTGTTTTTT